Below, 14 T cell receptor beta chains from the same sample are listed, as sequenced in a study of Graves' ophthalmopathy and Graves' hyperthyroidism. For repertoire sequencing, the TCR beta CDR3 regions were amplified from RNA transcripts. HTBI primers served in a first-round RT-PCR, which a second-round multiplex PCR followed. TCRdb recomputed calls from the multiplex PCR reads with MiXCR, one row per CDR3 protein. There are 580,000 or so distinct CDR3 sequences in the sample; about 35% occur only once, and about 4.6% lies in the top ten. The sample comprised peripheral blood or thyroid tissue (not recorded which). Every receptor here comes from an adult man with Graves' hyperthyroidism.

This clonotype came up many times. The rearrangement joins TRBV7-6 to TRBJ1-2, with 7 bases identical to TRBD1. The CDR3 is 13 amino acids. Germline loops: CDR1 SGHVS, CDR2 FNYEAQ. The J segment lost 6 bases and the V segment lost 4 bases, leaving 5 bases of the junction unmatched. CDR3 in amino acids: CASSYQGGHGYTF. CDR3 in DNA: TGTGCCAGCAGCTACCAGGGGGGTCATGGCTACACCTTC. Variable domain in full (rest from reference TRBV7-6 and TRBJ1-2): GAGVSQSPRYKVTKRGQDVALRCDPISGHVSLYWYRQALGQGPEFLTYFNYEAQQDKSGLPNDRFSAERPEGSISTLTIQRTEQRDSAMYRCASSYQGGHGYTFGSGTRLTVV.

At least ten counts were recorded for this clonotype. The CDR3 sequence is CASNVQGNTEAFF. In DNA, the CDR3 is TGTGCCAGCAATGTACAGGGGAACACTGAAGCTTTCTTT. The chain carries TRBV6-5 and TRBJ1-1; possible D gene TRBD1, 6 bases. The CDR3 spans 13 residues. V lost 7 bases and J lost 1, with 10 bases in between. Germline V gene sequence: CDR1 MNHEY, CDR2 SVGAGI.

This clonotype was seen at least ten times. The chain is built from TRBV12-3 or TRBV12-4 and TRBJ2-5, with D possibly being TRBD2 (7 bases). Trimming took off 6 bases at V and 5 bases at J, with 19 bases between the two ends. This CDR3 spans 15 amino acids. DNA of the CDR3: TGTGCCAGCAGCCTCTCCGGGGGGCAGGGGGAGACCCAGTACTTC. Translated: CASSLSGGQGETQYF.

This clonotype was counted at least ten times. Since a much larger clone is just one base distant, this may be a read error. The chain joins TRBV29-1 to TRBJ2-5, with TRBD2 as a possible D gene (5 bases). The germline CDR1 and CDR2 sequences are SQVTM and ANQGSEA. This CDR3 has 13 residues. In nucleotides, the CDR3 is TGCAGCGCCGAGGGTGGGCAGCAAGGGACCCAGTACTTC. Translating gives CSAEGGQQGTQYF.

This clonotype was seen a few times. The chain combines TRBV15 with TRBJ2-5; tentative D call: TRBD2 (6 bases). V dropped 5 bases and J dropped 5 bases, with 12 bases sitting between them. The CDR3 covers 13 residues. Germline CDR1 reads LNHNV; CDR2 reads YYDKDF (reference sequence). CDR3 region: CATSRAEGETQYF. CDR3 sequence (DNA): TGTGCCACCAGCCGAGCGGAGGGGGAGACCCAGTACTTC. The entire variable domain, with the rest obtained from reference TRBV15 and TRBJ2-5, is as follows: DAMVIQNPRYQVTQFGKPVTLSCSQTLNHNVMYWYQQKSSQAPKLLFHYYDKDFNNEADTPDNFQSRRPNTSFCFLDIRSPGLGDTAMYLCATSRAEGETQYFGPGTRLLVL.

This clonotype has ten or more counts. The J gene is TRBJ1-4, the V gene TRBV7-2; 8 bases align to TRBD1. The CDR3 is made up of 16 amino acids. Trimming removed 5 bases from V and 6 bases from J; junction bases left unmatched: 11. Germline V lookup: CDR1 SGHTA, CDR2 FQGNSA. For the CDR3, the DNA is TGTGCCAGCAGCCCAGGACAGGGCCGCCACGATGAAAAACTGTTTTTT. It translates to CASSPGQGRHDEKLFF.

CDR3 protein: CASSQAPGIDTQYF. For the CDR3, the DNA is TGTGCCAGCAGCCAAGCTCCAGGGATAGATACGCAGTATTTT. The rearrangement joins TRBV7-2 to TRBJ2-3; D is possibly TRBD1 (5 bases). V gave up 5 bases and J gave up 5 bases, with 14 bases separating them. Germline V lookup: CDR1 SGHTA, CDR2 FQGNSA. The CDR3 is 14 residues long. Together with reference TRBV7-2 and TRBJ2-3, the CDR3 gives the full variable domain: GAGVSQSPSNKVTEKGKDVELRCDPISGHTALYWYRQSLGQGLEFLIYFQGNSAPDKSGLPSDRFSAERTGGSVSTLTIQRTQQEDSAVYLCASSQAPGIDTQYFGPGTRLTVL.

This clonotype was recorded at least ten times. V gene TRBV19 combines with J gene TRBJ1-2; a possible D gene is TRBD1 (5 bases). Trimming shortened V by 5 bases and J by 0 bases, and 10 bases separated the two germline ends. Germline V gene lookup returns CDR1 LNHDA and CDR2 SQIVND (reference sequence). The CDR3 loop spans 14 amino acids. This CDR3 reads CASSAARANYGYTF. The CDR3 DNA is TGTGCCAGTAGTGCGGCCAGGGCTAACTATGGCTACACCTTC.

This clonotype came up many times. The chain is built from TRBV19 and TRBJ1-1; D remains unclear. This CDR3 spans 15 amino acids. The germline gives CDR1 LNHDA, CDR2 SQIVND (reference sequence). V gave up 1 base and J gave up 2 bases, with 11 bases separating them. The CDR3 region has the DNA TGTGCCAGTAGTATAGGGTTGCAGAAAAACACTGAAGCTTTCTTT. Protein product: CASSIGLQKNTEAFF.

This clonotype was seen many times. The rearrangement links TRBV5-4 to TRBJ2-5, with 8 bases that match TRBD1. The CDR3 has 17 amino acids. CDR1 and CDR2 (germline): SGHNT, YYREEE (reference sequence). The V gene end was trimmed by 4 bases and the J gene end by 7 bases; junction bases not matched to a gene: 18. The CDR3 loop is CASSSADRERPAGTQYF. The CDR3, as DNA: TGTGCCAGCAGCAGCGCGGACAGGGAGCGCCCCGCGGGGACCCAGTACTTC.

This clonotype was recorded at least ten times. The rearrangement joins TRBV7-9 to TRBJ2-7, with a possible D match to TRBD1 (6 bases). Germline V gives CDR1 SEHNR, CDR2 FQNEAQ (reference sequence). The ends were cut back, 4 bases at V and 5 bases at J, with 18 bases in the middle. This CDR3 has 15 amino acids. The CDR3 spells CASSYTGLMEDEQYF. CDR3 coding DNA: TGTGCCAGCAGCTATACAGGGCTAATGGAGGACGAGCAGTACTTC. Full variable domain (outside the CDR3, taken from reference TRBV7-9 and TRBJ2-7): DTGVSQNPRHKITKRGQNVTFRCDPISEHNRLYWYRQTLGQGPEFLTYFQNEAQLEKSRLLSDRFSAERPKGSFSTLEIQRTEQGDSAMYLCASSYTGLMEDEQYFGPGTRLTVT.

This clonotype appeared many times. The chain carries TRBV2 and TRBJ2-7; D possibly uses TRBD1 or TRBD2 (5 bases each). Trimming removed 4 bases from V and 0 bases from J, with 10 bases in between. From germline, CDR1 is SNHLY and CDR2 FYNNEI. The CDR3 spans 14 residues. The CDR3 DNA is TGTGCCAGCAGTGTGAGGGGCAGCTCCTACGAGCAGTACTTC. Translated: CASSVRGSSYEQYF.

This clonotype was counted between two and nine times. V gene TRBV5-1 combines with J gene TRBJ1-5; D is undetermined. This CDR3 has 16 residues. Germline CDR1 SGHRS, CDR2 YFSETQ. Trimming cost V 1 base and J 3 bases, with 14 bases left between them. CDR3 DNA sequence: TGCGCCAGCAGCTTGAGTGGGTCGGGTAACAATCAGCCCCAGCATTTT. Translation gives CASSLSGSGNNQPQHF.

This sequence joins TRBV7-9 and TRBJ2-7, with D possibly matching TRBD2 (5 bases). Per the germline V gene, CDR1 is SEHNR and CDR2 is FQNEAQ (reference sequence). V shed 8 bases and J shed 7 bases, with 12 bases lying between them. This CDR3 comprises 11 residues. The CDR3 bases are TGTGCCAGCGCCTCCGGGGATGAGCAGTACTTC. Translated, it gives CASASGDEQYF.